The clone carrying this T cell receptor beta chain was observed many times. Moderate-to-severe activity, CAS ≥3, NOSPECS ≥4 and a duration under 3 months were seen in donors with ophthalmopathy. Clinicians made diagnoses from clinical symptoms, serum thyroxine, TRAb, thyroid ultrasound and orbital computed tomography. This entry is derived from a study of Graves' ophthalmopathy and Graves' hyperthyroidism. TCR beta CDR3 amplification used RNA transcripts. Scientists carried out first-round RT-PCR using HTBI primers and then a second-round multiplex PCR. TCRdb recomputed calls from the multiplex PCR reads with MiXCR, one row per CDR3 protein. The repertoire includes about 40,000 distinct CDR3 sequences, under 65% of them detected once, and roughly 18% sits in the top ten. The trim removed 6 bases at V and 8 bases at J, leaving 3 bases unmatched. This CDR3 is 12 amino acids long. CDR1 is MNHNS, CDR2 SASEGT, per germline.

This chain uses TRBV6-1 with TRBJ2-2; TRBD1 matches 7 bases. The sequence was obtained from an adult man with Graves' ophthalmopathy. Sequenced input: peripheral blood. CDR3 region: CASRRGRGELFF. The CDR3 DNA is TGTGCCAGCAGGAGGGGGCGAGGGGAGCTGTTTTTT.